What follows is one T cell receptor beta chain and its context. Its specificity is not known. This specimen comes from a study of cytomegalovirus exposure and HLA in healthy donors. V shed 3 bases, J shed 0 bases, and the junction held 8 bases outside the gene matches. Germline V gives CDR1 MGHRA, CDR2 YSYEKL. The CDR3 contains 18 residues. Study-wide points: The majority of CMV-associated TCR beta chains were reported as apparently HLA-restricted in a later analysis. While the bulk of TCR sequences proved rare, some public TCRs turned up in many donors.

The PCR used 60 Vbeta and 13 Jbeta primers. Generated by immunoSEQ multiplex PCR, the TCRdb table keeps only in-frame clones and is missing some. The sample yields 200,000 to 250,000 clones, roughly 78% seen once. The TCR originated in a boy aged 10-17 years in good health and CMV-seronegative. This chain connects TRBV4-1 to TRBJ1-5; 10 bases agree with TRBD1. The sample consisted of PBMCs. The CDR3: CASSQGTGVPYSNQPQHF. CDR3 DNA sequence: TGCGCCAGCAGCCAGGGGACAGGGGTCCCTTATAGCAATCAGCCCCAGCATTTT.